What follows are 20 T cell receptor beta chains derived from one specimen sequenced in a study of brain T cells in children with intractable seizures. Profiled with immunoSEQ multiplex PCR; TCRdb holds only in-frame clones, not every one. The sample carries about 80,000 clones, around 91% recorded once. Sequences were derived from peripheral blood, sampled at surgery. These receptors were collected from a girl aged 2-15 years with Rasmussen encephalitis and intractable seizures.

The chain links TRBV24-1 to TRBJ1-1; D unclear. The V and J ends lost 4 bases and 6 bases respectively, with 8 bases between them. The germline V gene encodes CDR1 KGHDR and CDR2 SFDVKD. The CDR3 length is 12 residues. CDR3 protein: CATSDSGAEAFF. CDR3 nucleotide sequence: TGTGCCACCAGTGACTCGGGAGCTGAAGCTTTCTTT.

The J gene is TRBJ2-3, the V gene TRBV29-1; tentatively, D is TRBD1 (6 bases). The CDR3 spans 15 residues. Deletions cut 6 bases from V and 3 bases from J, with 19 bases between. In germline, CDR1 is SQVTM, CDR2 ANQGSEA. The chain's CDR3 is CSVFTGPRRTDTQYF. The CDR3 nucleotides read TGCAGCGTATTTACAGGGCCCCGGAGGACAGATACGCAGTATTTT.

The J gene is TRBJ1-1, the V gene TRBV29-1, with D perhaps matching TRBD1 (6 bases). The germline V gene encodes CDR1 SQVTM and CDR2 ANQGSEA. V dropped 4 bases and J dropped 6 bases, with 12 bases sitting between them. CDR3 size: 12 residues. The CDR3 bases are TGCAGCGTTGGTGAGGGGGGACCTGAAGCTTTCTTT. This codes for CSVGEGGPEAFF.

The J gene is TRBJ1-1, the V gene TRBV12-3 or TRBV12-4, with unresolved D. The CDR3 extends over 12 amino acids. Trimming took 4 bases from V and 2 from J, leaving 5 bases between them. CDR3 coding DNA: TGTGCCAGCAGTTACATTAACACTGAAGCTTTCTTT. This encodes CASSYINTEAFF.

The CDR3 coding sequence is TGTGCCAGCAGCTTACGTACCGCGACAGGGGGCGCGGGCGCTTTCTTT. As protein: CASSLRTATGGAGAFF. The rearrangement joins TRBV7-2 to TRBJ1-1; 10 positions match TRBD1. The germline V gene encodes CDR1 SGHTA and CDR2 FQGNSA. This CDR3 region has 16 residues. The V and J ends lost 2 bases and 11 bases, in that order; junction bases with no gene match: 14.

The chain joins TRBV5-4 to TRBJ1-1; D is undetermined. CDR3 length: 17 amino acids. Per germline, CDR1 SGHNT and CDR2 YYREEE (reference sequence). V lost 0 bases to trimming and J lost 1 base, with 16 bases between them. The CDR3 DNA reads TGTGCCAGCAGCTTGGATAGCGTCGGGGTTGGGAACACTGAAGCTTTCTTT. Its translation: CASSLDSVGVGNTEAFF. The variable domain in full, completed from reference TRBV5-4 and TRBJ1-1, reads ETGVTQSPTHLIKTRGQQVTLRCSSQSGHNTVSWYQQALGQGPQFIFQYYREEENGRGNFPPRFSGLQFPNYSSELNVNALELDDSALYLCASSLDSVGVGNTEAFFGQGTRLTVV.

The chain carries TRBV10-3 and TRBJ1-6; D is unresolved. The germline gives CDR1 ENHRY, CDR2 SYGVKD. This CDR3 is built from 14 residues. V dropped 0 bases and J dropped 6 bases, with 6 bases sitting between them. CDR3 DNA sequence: TGTGCCATCAGTGAGTCGGGAACTAATTCACCCCTCCACTTT. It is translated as CAISESGTNSPLHF.

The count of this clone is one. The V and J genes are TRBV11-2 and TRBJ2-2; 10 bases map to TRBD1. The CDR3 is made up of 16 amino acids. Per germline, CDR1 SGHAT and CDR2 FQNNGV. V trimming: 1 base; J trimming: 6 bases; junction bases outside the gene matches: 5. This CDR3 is CASSLGDRGLAGELFF. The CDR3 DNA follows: TGTGCCAGCAGCTTAGGAGACAGGGGGCTTGCCGGGGAGCTGTTTTTT.

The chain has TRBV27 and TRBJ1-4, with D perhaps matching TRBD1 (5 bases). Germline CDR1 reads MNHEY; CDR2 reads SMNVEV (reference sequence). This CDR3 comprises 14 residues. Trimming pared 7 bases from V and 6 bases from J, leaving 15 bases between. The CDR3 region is CASKRRGTDEKLFF. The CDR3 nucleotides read TGTGCCAGCAAGAGGCGGGGGACGGATGAAAAACTGTTTTTT.

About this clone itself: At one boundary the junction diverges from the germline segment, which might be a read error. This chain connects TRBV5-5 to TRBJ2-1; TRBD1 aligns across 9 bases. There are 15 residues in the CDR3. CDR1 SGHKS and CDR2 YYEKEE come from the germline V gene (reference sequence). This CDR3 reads CASSLGVGRRDRELF. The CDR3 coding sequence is TGTGCCAGCAGCTTGGGGGTAGGGCGTCGGGACAGGGAACTCTTC. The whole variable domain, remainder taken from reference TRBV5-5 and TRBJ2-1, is DAGVTQSPTHLIKTRGQQVTLRCSPISGHKSVSWYQQVLGQGPQFIFQYYEKEERGRGNFPDRFSARQFPNYSSELNVNALLLGDSALYLCASSLGVGRRDRELFGPGTRLTVL.

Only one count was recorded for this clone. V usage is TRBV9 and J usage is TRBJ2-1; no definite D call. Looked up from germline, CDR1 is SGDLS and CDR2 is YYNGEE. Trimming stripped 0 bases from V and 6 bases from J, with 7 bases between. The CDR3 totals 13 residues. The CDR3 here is CASSVGLGNEQFF. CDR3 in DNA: TGTGCCAGCAGCGTAGGGCTAGGCAATGAGCAGTTCTTC. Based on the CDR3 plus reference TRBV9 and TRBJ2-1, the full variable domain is DSGVTQTPKHLITATGQRVTLRCSPRSGDLSVYWYQQSLDQGLQFLIQYYNGEERAKGNILERFSAQQFPDLHSELNLSSLELGDSALYFCASSVGLGNEQFFGPGTRLTVL.

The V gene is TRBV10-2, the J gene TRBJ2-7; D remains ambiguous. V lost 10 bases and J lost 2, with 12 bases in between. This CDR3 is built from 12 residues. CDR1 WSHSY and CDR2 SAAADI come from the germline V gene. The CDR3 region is CATLPHPYEQYF. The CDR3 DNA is TGCGCCACCTTACCACATCCCTACGAGCAGTACTTC.

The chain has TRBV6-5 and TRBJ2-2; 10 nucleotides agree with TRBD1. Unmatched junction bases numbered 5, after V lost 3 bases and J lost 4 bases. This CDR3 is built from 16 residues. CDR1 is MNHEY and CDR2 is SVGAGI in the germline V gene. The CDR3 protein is CASSYGTGVSTGELFF. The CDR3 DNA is TGTGCCAGCAGTTATGGGACAGGGGTGTCCACCGGGGAGCTGTTTTTT.

CDR3 sequence (DNA): TGTGCCAGCAGTGACAGTCCGGGGGGCTACACCTTC. Residues: CASSDSPGGYTF. The chain has TRBV25-1 and TRBJ1-2; D remains unclear. The CDR3 runs to 12 residues. Germline CDR1 reads MGHDK; CDR2 reads SYGVNS. Trimming took 3 bases from V and 8 from J, leaving 10 bases between them.

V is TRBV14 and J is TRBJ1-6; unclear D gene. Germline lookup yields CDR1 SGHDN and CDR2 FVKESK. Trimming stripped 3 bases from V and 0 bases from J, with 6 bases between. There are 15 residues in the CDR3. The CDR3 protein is CASSHADSYNSPLHF. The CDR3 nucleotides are TGTGCCAGCAGCCACGCAGACTCCTATAATTCACCCCTCCACTTT.

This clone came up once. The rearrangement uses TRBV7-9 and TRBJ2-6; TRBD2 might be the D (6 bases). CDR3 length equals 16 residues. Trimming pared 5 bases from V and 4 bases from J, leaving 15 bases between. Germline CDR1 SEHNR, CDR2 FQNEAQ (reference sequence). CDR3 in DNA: TGTGCCAGCAGCGATCGCCGGGGGTCGGGGGCCAACGTCCTGACTTTC. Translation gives CASSDRRGSGANVLTF.

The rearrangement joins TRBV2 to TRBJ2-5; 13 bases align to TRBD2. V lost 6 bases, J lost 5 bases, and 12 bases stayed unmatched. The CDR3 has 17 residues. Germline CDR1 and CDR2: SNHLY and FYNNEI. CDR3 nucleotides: TGTGCCAGCAGACTAGCGGGGGGGCCTTCCCCTAGGGAGACCCAGTACTTC. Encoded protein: CASRLAGGPSPRETQYF.

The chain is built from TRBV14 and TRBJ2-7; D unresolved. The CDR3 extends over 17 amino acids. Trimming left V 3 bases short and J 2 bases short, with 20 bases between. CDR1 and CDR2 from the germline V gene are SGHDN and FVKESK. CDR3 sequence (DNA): TGTGCCAGCAGCCACATCAAATTCAAGGGATCGGCCTACGAGCAGTACTTC. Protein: CASSHIKFKGSAYEQYF.

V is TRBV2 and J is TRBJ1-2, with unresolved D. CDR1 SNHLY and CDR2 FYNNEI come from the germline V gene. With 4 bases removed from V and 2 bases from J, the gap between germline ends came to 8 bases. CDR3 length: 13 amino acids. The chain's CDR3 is CASSAPENYGYTF. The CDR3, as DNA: TGTGCCAGCAGTGCCCCTGAGAACTATGGCTACACCTTC. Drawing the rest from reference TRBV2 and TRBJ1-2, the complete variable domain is EPEVTQTPSHQVTQMGQEVILRCVPISNHLYFYWYRQILGQKVEFLVSFYNNEISEKSEIFDDQFSVERPDGSNFTLKIRSTKLEDSAMYFCASSAPENYGYTFGSGTRLTVV.

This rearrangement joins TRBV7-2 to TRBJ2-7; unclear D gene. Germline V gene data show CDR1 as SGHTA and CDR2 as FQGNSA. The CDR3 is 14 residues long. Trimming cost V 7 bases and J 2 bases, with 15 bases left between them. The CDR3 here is CASTPYRNAYEQYF. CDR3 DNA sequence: TGTGCCAGCACCCCTTACCGGAACGCCTACGAGCAGTACTTC. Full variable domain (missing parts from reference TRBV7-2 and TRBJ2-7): GAGVSQSPSNKVTEKGKDVELRCDPISGHTALYWYRQSLGQGLEFLIYFQGNSAPDKSGLPSDRFSAERTGGSVSTLTIQRTQQEDSAVYLCASTPYRNAYEQYFGPGTRLTVT.